This T cell receptor (beta chain) was found in a study of shared clonotypes between healthy human individuals. Study overall: Each donor contributed plates that comprised three CD4 naive, three CD4 memory, two CD8 naive and one CD8 memory.

Study findings and constraints: Sample collection involved blood only; tissue repertoires are likely different. Around 5% was the fraction of naive CD4 clonotypes found shared across a handful of donors. Clonotypes not shared had lower generation probabilities than those common to all four donors.

The naive CD8 population came from CD45RO-negative cells selected for CCR7, without terminally differentiated effector memory CD45RA+ cells. TCRdb's table, derived via immunoSEQ multiplex PCR, lists solely in-frame clones and lacks some. The sample includes approximately 1.9 million clones, around 93% of them seen just once. About this clone itself: The antigen is undetermined.

CDR3 length equals 16 residues. Trimming took off 2 bases at V and 6 bases at J, with 19 bases between the two ends. CDR1 is SGHAT and CDR2 is FQNNGV in the germline V gene. The sequence came from a man aged 18 to 30 in good health. Some clones in this sample may be carry-over from other donors' samples. This chain links TRBV11-2 with TRBJ1-1; no clear D gene. The sequencing sample was made of naive CD8+ T cells from PBMCs. CDR3 in DNA: TGTGCCAGCAGCTTAAAATGGGTGGGTAGACCCCCTGAAGCTTTCTTT. Translation: CASSLKWVGRPPEAFF.